This T cell receptor beta chain was sequenced for a study of cytotoxic CD8 clonotypes in ibrutinib-treated CLL. Study in general: Response sampling came at median around a year of treatment, ranging roughly 6 to 40 months.

Profiled with immunoSEQ multiplex PCR; TCRdb holds only in-frame clones, not every one. The table has approximately 92,000 clones, roughly three quarters seen once. General observations from the study: There were few public clonotypes, and on treatment they contracted or stayed stable.

Investigators sourced approximately 2 micrograms of genomic DNA from cryopreserved PBMCs for TCR beta libraries. This clone showed up just a few times. Antigen: not known. V lost 5 bases and J lost 0, with 7 bases in between. The CDR3 totals 13 residues. The V gene's germline CDR1 is LNHDA and CDR2 SQIVND (reference sequence). The chain combines TRBV19 with TRBJ1-1; tentatively, D is TRBD1 (5 bases). Sequenced material: PBMCs, taken after 24 months of ibrutinib treatment. The TCR comes from a human donor with chronic lymphocytic leukemia. CDR3 coding DNA: TGTGCCAGTAGTCAGGGTATGAACACTGAAGCTTTCTTT. This gives the protein CASSQGMNTEAFF.